This record looks at one T cell receptor (beta chain) sequence and its context. It has no known antigen specificity. No qualities accompany the bases; no much larger clone lies one base away. From its cysteine to its phenylalanine, the CDR3 spans 16 amino acids. Just the 48-base CDR3 DNA is kept, in frame starting at base 1. CDR1 and CDR2 were assigned from the germline V gene as SGHRS and YFSETQ. Trimming removed 2 bases from V and 4 bases from J; the gene matches leave 9 bases unexplained. This sample was included in a study of blood T cell repertoires in COVID-19 (dated by TCRdb to 2019 to 2021). Notes on the research overall: Samples from collaborators originated in the United States, Italy and Spain and spanned both the acute and convalescent phases of COVID-19. The repertoires were released in a freely available public database meant as a resource for research on the immune response to SARS-CoV-2. Sample metadata almost always included a de-identified subject ID, COVID-19 status, age in years and sex. The material from the prospective study consisted of cDNA or gDNA derived from T cells, B-cell-depleted T cells, or PBMCs. Where available, HLA class I and class II types were obtained from metadata supplied by the sample provider rather than from assay-based typing. Subjects who had been exposed to COVID-19, were actively infected with it, or had recovered from it provided the deeply sampled blood TCRbeta repertoires that made up the dataset. The samples were drawn from the first 160 participants of the ongoing ImmuneRACE study and from some 1,300 subjects provided by 6 global collaborators. Study-wide conclusions, independent of this receptor: The amount of clinical and demographic metadata varied by source and participant and was provided uncurated.

TCRbeta CDR3 regions were amplified from genomic DNA by means of the immunoSEQ Assay, a bias-controlled multiplex PCR. For the original study's pipeline: Within the assay, amplification of reference gene primers was used to estimate how many nucleated cells each sample contained. To quantify the absolute abundance of each unique TCRbeta CDR3 rearrangement, sequence reads were collapsed and filtered. Productive Simpson clonality was computed per sample as the square root of Simpson's diversity index over productive rearrangements. The source is immuneACCESS, and TCRdb retained only in-frame sequences with V and J called. Part of the clones is not carried over; for the studies checked, unresolved V genes explain less than half of this, and the remainder is unexplained. The D gene and trimming were derived from the DNA, and the V and J assignments and clone size from that table. The sample records 100,000 or so clones, approximately 90% of which are singletons. Of the sample, about 1% falls within the top ten clones.

Collaborating institutions collected whole blood in K2EDTA tubes following their own protocols. Collaborator samples were shipped for TCRbeta analysis as frozen whole blood, isolated PBMCs, or DNA extracted from either sample type. The source material was peripheral blood. The rearrangement combines TRBV5-1 with TRBJ2-1, and 7 junctional nucleotides match TRBD2. The receptor comes from a man between 60 and 75 years old with acute or convalescent COVID-19. CDR3 loop: CASSFSRAGSYNEQFF. The DNA reads TGCGCCAGCAGCTTTTCTAGAGCGGGGTCGTACAATGAGCAGTTCTTC.